This T cell receptor (beta chain) derives from a study of OX40 agonist ivuxolimab in advanced cancers. V lost 7 bases, J lost 3 bases, and 2 bases stayed unmatched. The CDR3 is made up of 13 amino acids. Germline V gives CDR1 MNHNS, CDR2 SASEGT. Using immunoSEQ multiplex PCR, the repertoire was profiled, and TCRdb retains in-frame clones only, with some absent. Of 90,000 to 100,000 clones listed, around 90% were seen once; the top ten hold 0.79%. The origin of this receptor is an adult with an advanced solid tumor such as melanoma, head and neck, liver or kidney cancer. V and J are TRBV6-1 and TRBJ2-3; 9 nucleotides match TRBD2. The source was CD4+ or CD8+ T cells sorted from blood, collected in a trial of the OX40 agonist ivuxolimab. The DNA for the CDR3 is TGTGCCAGCACTCTAGCGGGGACAGATACGCAGTATTTT. Translation gives CASTLAGTDTQYF.